These T cell receptor beta chains were read from a single sample in a study of a mutant IDH1 vaccine in newly diagnosed glioma. No antigen is known for these receptors. Method: immunoSEQ multiplex PCR; TCRdb's copy keeps in-frame clones and lacks some. The profile shows some 120,000 clones, about 82% of them singletons. The material sequenced was PBMCs, taken from a glioma patient whose treatment included an IDH1 peptide vaccine. The source of these receptors is a man aged 40-49 years with glioma. CDR3s leave out the opening cysteine and the closing phenylalanine or tryptophan. Fields, in order: V gene, CDR3 protein.

v_call: TRBV5-1; cdr3_aa: ASSYYRDSSTEAF
v_call: TRBV7-6; cdr3_aa: ASSKNTDGGNTEAF
v_call: TRBV10-3; cdr3_aa: AISERYDIRHGGHPGELF
v_call: TRBV5-6; cdr3_aa: ASSFQNEQY
v_call: TRBV5-6; cdr3_aa: ASSHRDRLKVNTGELF
v_call: TRBV28; cdr3_aa: ASSVEGRAEAF
v_call: TRBV7-9; cdr3_aa: ASSLRIAGGISYEQY
v_call: TRBV7-9; cdr3_aa: ASSTTGTRSTDTQY
v_call: TRBV5-1; cdr3_aa: ASSLEGQVGYEQY
v_call: TRBV19; cdr3_aa: ASSMRPSNQPQH
v_call: TRBV11-2; cdr3_aa: ASASETQY
v_call: TRBV19; cdr3_aa: ASSPVPRNEQF
v_call: TRBV6-1; cdr3_aa: ASSEGQGSRETQY
v_call: TRBV25-1; cdr3_aa: ASSELEDTTSGQY
v_call: TRBV4-3; cdr3_aa: ASSQEGTGGNIQY
v_call: TRBV15; cdr3_aa: ATSRERGSSYEQY
v_call: TRBV28; cdr3_aa: ASRPTGALNPNEQF
v_call: TRBV29-1; cdr3_aa: SAAYGHFNTEAF
v_call: TRBV9; cdr3_aa: ASSVGDTSYEQY
v_call: TRBV18; cdr3_aa: ASSPRDRGSYNEQF
v_call: TRBV4-3; cdr3_aa: ASSQEAQGGYNEQF
v_call: TRBV5-1; cdr3_aa: ASSLEDRYGEAF
v_call: TRBV6-1; cdr3_aa: ASRRGTGTYEQY
v_call: TRBV27; cdr3_aa: ASRTDTRGPRNEQF
v_call: TRBV4-1; cdr3_aa: ASSRGQGMDEQF
v_call: TRBV4-3; cdr3_aa: ASNPHKGEQY
v_call: TRBV2; cdr3_aa: ASRTRQGGGSNQPQH
v_call: TRBV4-2; cdr3_aa: ASSQDNRGRFGNQPQH
v_call: TRBV7-8; cdr3_aa: ASSLVQGYRNQPQH
v_call: TRBV5-1; cdr3_aa: ASSQSPTDTQY
v_call: TRBV15; cdr3_aa: ATSSRDRPSYGYT
v_call: TRBV5-6; cdr3_aa: ASTSPGLAQETQY
v_call: TRBV4-1; cdr3_aa: ASSQPGRSSYNEQF
v_call: TRBV19; cdr3_aa: ASSPPPGGMNTEAF
v_call: TRBV7-6; cdr3_aa: ASSLGTPNTGELF
v_call: TRBV27; cdr3_aa: ASKRTGAGSGNTIY
v_call: TRBV7-3; cdr3_aa: ASSLTGSRMNTEAF
v_call: TRBV28; cdr3_aa: ASSSLGGGAYGYT
v_call: TRBV5-8; cdr3_aa: ASSRYGENGYT
v_call: TRBV19; cdr3_aa: ASSRQGSSGNTIY
v_call: TRBV6-5; cdr3_aa: ASSLRQGWEQY
v_call: TRBV11-2; cdr3_aa: ASSYAAGEQY
v_call: TRBV30; cdr3_aa: AWSRSRPNEKLF
v_call: TRBV27; cdr3_aa: ASSTTENIQY
v_call: TRBV6-6; cdr3_aa: ASSYGPTVWSHEQF
v_call: TRBV7-9; cdr3_aa: ASSPAGGTHYGYT
v_call: TRBV25-1; cdr3_aa: ASSSPRDRGEKLF
v_call: TRBV6-1; cdr3_aa: ASTRGGPGETQY
v_call: TRBV30; cdr3_aa: AWSVQGAYSSPLH
v_call: TRBV18; cdr3_aa: ASSQRSAGTGGWQPQH
v_call: TRBV7-2; cdr3_aa: ASSPPLGKYEQY
v_call: TRBV2; cdr3_aa: ASKKGTNTEAF
v_call: TRBV15; cdr3_aa: ATSRDSRGDEQF
v_call: TRBV9; cdr3_aa: ASSLTANTGELF
v_call: TRBV6-6; cdr3_aa: ASSSGRAYEQY